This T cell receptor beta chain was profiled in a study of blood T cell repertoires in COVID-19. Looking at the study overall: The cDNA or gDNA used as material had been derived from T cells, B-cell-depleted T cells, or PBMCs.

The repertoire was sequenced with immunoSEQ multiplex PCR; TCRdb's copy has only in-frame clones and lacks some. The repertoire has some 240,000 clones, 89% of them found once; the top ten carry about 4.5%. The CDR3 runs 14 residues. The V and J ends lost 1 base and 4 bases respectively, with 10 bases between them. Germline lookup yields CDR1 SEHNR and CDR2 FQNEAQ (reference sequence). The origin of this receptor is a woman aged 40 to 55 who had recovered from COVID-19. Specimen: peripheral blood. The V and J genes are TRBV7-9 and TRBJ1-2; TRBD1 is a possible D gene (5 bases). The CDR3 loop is CASSLEATVYGYTF. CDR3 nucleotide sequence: TGTGCCAGCAGCTTAGAGGCGACAGTCTATGGCTACACCTTC.